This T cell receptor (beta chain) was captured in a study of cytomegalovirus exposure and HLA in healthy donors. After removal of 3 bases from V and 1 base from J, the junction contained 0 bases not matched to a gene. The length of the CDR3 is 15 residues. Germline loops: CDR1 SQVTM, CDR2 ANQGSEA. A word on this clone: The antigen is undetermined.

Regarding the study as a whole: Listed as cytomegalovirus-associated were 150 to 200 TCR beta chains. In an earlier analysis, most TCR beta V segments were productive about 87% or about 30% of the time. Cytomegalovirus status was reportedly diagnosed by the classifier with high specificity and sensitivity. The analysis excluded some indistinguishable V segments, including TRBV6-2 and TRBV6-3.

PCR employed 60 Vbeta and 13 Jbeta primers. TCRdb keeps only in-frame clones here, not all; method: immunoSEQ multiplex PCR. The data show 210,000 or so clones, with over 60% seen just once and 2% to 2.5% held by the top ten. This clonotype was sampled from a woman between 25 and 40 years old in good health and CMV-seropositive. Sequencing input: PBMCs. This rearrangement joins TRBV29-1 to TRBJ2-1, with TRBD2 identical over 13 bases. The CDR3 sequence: CSVEGLAGSYNEQFF. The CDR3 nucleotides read TGCAGCGTTGAGGGACTAGCGGGATCCTACAATGAGCAGTTCTTC.